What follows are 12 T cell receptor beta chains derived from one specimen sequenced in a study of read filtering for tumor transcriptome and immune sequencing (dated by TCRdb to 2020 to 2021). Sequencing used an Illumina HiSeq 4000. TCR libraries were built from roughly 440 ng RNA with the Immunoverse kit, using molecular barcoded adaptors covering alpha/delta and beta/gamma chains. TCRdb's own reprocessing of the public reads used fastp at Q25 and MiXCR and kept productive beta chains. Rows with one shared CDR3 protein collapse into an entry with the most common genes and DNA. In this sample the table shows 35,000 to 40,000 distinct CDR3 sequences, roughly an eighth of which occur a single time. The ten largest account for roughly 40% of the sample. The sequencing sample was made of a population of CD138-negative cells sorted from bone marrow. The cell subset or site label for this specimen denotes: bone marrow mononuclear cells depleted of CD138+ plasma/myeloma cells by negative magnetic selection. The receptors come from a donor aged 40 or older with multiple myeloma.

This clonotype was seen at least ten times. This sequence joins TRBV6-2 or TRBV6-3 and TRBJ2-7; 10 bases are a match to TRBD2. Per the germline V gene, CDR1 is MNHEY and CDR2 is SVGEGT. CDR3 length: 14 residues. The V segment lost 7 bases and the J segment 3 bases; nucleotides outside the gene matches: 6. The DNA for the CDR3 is TGTGCCAGCAATCCGGGGACTAGCGTCTACGAGCAGTACTTC. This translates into CASNPGTSVYEQYF.

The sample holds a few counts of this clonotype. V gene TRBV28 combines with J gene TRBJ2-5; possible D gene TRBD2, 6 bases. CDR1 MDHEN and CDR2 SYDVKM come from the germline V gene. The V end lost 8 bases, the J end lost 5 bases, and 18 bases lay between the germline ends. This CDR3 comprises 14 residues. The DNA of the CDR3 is TGTGCCAGCGGATTGACTAGTTTCGGGGAGACCCAGTACTTC. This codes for CASGLTSFGETQYF. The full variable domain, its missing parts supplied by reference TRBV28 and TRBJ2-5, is DVKVTQSSRYLVKRTGEKVFLECVQDMDHENMFWYRQDPGLGLRLIYFSYDVKMKEKGDIPEGYSVSREKKERFSLILESASTNQTSMYLCASGLTSFGETQYFGPGTRLLVL.

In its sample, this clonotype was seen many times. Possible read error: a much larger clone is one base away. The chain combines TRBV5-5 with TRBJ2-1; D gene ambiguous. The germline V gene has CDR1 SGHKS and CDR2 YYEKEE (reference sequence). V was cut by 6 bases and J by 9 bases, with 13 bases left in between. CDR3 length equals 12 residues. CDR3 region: CASTLTGVEQFF. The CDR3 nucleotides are TGTGCCAGCACCCTCACCGGTGTTGAGCAGTTCTTC. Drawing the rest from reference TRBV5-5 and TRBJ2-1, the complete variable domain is DAGVTQSPTHLIKTRGQQVTLRCSPISGHKSVSWYQQVLGQGPQFIFQYYEKEERGRGNFPDRFSARQFPNYSSELNVNALLLGDSALYLCASTLTGVEQFFGPGTRLTVL.

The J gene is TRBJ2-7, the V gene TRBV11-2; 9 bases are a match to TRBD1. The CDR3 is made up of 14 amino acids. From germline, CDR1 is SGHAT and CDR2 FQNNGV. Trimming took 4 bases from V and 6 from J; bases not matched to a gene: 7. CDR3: CASSYSGTGPEQYF. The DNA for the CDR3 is TGTGCCAGCAGCTACTCCGGGACAGGGCCCGAGCAGTACTTC.

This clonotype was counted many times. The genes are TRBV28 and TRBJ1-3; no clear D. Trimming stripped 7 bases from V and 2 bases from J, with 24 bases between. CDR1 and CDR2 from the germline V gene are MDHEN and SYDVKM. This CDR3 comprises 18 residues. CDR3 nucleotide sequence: TGTGCCAGCACCGAGAGGGCCCCGAGGGAAGGAACTGGAAACACCATATATTTT. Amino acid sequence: CASTERAPREGTGNTIYF.

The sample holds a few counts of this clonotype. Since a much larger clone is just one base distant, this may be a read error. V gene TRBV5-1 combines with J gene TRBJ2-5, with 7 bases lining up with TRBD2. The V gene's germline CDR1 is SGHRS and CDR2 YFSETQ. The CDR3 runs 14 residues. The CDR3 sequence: CASSILTSSETQHF. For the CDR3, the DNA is TGCGCCAGCAGTATCCTGACTAGCTCTGAGACCCAGCACTTC.

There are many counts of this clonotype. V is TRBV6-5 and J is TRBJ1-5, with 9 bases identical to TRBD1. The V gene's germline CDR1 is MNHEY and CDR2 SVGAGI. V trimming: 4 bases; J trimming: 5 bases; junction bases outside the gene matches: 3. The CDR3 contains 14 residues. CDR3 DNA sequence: TGTGCCAGCAGTTGGACAGGGGATGATCAGCCCCAGCATTTT. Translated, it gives CASSWTGDDQPQHF.

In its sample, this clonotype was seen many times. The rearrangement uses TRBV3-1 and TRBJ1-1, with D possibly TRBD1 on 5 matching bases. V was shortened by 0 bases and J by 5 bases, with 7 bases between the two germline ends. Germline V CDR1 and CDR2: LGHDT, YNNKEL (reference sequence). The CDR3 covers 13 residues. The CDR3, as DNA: TGTGCCAGCAGCCAAGACAGGGATACTGAAGCTTTCTTT. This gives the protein CASSQDRDTEAFF.

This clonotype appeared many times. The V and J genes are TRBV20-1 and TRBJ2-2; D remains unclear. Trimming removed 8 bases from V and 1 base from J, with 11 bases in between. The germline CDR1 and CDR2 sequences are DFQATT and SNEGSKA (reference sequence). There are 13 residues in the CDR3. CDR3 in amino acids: CSPTRMNTGELFF. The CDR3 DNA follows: TGCAGTCCTACGAGAATGAACACCGGGGAGCTGTTTTTT.

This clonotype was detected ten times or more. The CDR3 region has the DNA TGCAGTGCTCCGACAGGACAGAAGGCTAGCAATCAGCCCCAGCATTTT. Its protein is CSAPTGQKASNQPQHF. J is TRBJ1-5 and V is TRBV20-1; possibly TRBD1 for D (6 bases). V lost 5 bases, J lost 0 bases, and 17 bases lay in between. The germline CDR1 and CDR2 sequences are DFQATT and SNEGSKA (reference sequence). The CDR3 loop spans 16 amino acids.

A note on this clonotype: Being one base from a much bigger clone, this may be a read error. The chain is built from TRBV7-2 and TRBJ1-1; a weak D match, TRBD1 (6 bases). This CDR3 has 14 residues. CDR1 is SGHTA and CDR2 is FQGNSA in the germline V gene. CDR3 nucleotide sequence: TGTGCCAGCAGATTAGACAGGCTGAACACTGAAGCTCTCTTT. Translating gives CASRLDRLNTEALF.

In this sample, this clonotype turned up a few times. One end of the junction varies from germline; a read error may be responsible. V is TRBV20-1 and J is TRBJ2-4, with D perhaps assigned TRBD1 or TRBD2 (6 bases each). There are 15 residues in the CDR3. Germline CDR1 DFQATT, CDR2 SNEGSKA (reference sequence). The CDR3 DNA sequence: TGCAGTGCTCCCGACAGGTCACTAGCCAAAAGCATTCAGTACTTC. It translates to CSAPDRSLAKSIQYF.